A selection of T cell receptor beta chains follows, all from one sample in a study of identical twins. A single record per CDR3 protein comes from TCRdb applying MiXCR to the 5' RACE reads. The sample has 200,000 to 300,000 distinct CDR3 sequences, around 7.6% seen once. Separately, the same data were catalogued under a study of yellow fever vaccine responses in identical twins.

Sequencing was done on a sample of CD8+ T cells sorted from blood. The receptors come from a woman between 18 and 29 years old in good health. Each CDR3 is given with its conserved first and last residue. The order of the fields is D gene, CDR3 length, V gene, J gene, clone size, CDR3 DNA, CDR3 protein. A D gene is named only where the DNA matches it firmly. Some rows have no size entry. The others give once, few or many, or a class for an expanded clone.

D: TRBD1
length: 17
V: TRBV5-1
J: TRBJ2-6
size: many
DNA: TGCGCCAGCAGCTTGGTGGACAGGGGGTCCGGGGCCAACGTCCTGACTTTC
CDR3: CASSLVDRGSGANVLTF

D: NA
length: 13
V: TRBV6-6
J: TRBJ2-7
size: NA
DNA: TGTGCCAGCAGTTATGGTTTTTCCTACGAGCAGTACTTC
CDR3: CASSYGFSYEQYF

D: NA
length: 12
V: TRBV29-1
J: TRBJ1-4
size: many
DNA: TGCAGCGTTCGGAGTCATAATGAAAAACTGTTTTTT
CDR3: CSVRSHNEKLFF

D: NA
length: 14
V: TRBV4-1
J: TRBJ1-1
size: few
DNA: TGCGCCAGCAGCCTGAGCGGGGGGCGGACTGAAGCTTTCTTT
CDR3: CASSLSGGRTEAFF

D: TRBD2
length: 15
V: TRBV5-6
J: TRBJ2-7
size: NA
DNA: TGTGCCAGCAGCTTGTATAGCGGGAGTGTTGGTGGGCAGTACTTC
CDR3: CASSLYSGSVGGQYF

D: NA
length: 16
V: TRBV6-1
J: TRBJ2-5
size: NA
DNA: TGTGCCAGCACCACCTCGGGGCTAGCGAGCAGGGAGACCCAGTACTTC
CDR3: CASTTSGLASRETQYF

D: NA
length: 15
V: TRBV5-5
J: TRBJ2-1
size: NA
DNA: TGTGCCAGCAGTCTTGACTATAGCTCCTACAATGAGCAGTTCTTC
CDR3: CASSLDYSSYNEQFF

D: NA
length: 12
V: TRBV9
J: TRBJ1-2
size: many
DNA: TGTGCCAGCAGCGTTGGTACCTATGGCTACACCTTC
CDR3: CASSVGTYGYTF

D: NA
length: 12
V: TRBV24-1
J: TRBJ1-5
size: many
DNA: TGTGCCACCAGTGATTCCAATCAGCCCCAGCATTTT
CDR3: CATSDSNQPQHF

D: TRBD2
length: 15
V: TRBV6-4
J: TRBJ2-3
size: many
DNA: TGTGCCAGCAGTTCTACTAGCGGTGGGACAGATACGCAGTATTTT
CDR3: CASSSTSGGTDTQYF

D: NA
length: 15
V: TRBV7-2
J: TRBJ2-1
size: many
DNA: TGTGCCAGCAGCATACTTGCAAGAGTCTACAATGAGCAGTTCTTC
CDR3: CASSILARVYNEQFF

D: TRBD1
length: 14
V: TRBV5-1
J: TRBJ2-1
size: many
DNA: TGCGCCAGCAGCTCCGGGACAGGGGGGAATGAGCAGTTCTTC
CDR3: CASSSGTGGNEQFF

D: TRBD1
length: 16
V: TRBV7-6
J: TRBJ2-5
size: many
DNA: TGTGCCAGCAGCTCGCGCCTTGGGACAGACCAAGAGACCCAGTACTTC
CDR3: CASSSRLGTDQETQYF

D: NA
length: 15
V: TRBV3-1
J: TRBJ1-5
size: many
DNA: TGTGCCAGCAGCCAAGAAGAAGGCTCGGGGCAGCCCCAGCATTTT
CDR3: CASSQEEGSGQPQHF

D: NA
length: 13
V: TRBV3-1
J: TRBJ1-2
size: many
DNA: TGTGCCAGCAGGGGGGACGGGCGCTATGGCTACACCTTC
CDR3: CASRGDGRYGYTF

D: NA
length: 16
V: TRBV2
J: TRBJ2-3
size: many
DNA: TGTGCCAGCAGTGAGAAGAGAACTGGCTTCACAGATACGCAGTATTTT
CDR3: CASSEKRTGFTDTQYF

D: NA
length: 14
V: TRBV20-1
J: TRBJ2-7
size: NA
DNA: TGCAGTGCTACCCTCCGGGGGTTGACCTACGAGCAGTACTTC
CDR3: CSATLRGLTYEQYF

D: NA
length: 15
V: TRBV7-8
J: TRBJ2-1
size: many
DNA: TGTGCCAGCAGCTTAGCTCCAGAATATACGGGACGAGAGTTCTTC
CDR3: CASSLAPEYTGREFF

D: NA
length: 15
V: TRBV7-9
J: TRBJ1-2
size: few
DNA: TGTGCCAGCAGCCCATCGGGTTCCCTTAACTATGGCTACACCTTC
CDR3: CASSPSGSLNYGYTF

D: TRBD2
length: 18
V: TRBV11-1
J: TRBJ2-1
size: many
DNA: TGTGCCAGCAGCCGGGGACTAGCGGGAGGAAGCTCCTACAATGAGCAGTTCTTC
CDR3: CASSRGLAGGSSYNEQFF

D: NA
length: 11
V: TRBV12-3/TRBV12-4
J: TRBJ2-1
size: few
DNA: TGTGCCAGCAGTTTTGGTACCATGGGGTTCTTC
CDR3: CASSFGTMGFF

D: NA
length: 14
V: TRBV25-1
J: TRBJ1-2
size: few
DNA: TGTGCCAGCGGGGAAGGAGGGGATCTCTATGGCTACACCTTC
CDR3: CASGEGGDLYGYTF

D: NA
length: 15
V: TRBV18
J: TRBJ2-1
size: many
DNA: TGTGCCAGCTCAGAACAGGGAATTCAGTACAATGAGCAGTTCTTC
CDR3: CASSEQGIQYNEQFF

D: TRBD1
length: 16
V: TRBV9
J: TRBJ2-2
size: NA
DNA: TGTGCCAGCAGCGTAATGGCAGGGGGGAACACCGGGGAGCTGTTTTTT
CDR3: CASSVMAGGNTGELFF

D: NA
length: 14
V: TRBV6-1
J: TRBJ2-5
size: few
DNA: TGTGCCAGCAGCCCCAATAGCGGACAAGAGACCCAGTACTTC
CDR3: CASSPNSGQETQYF

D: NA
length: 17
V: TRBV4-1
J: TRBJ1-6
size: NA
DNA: TGCGCCAGCAGCCTTAAACAGGCGGAGGGGGGAAATTCACCCCTCCACTTT
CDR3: CASSLKQAEGGNSPLHF

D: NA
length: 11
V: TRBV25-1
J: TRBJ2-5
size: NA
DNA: TGTGCCAGCAGTCATAGTGGGACCCAGTACTTC
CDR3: CASSHSGTQYF

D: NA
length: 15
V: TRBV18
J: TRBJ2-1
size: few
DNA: TGTGCCAGCTCACTCCGGGACCAGAGAGGCAATGAGCAGTTCTTC
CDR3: CASSLRDQRGNEQFF

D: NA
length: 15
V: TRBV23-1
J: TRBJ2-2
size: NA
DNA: TGCGCCAGCCGTCGGATCGGGTGCCATCCTGGGGAGCTGTTTTTT
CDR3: CASRRIGCHPGELFF

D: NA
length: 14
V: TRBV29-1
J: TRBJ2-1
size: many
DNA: TGCAGCGTTGCCGTGTCTCGCCCCTACAATGAGCAGTTCTTC
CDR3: CSVAVSRPYNEQFF

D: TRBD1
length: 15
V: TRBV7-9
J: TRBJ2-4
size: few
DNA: TGTGCCAGCAGCTCCAAGCTCCGGGACAGAGAAATTCAGTACTTC
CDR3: CASSSKLRDREIQYF

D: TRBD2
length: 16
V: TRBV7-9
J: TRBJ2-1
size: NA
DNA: TGTGCCAGCAGCCCGGGTTATGAGGCGGGAGTACATGAGCAGTTCTTC
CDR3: CASSPGYEAGVHEQFF

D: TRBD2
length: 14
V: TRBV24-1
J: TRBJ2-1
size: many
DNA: TGTGCCACCAGTGAGGGGGGGATCGGGAATGAGCAGTTCTTC
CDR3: CATSEGGIGNEQFF

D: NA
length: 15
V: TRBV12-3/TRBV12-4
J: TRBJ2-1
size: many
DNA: TGTGCCAGCACGTCGTCTTGGGGGTTTAGCAATGAGCAGTTCTTC
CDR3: CASTSSWGFSNEQFF

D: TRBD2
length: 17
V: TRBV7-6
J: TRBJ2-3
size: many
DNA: TGTGCCAGCAGCGCTGGGACTAGCGGGAGGTCTGTAGATACGCAGTATTTT
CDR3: CASSAGTSGRSVDTQYF

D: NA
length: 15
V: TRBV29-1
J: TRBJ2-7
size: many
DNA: TGCAGCGTTGAAATGTGGGGGACACACTCCTACGAGCAGTACTTC
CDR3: CSVEMWGTHSYEQYF

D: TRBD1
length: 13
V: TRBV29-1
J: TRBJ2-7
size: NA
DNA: TGCAGCGTTGAAGGTGGGACAGATAACGAGCAGTACTTC
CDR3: CSVEGGTDNEQYF

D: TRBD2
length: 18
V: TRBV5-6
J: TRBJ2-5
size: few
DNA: TGTGCCAGCAGCACCGCCGGGACTAGCGGGGCCTACCAAGAGACCCAGTACTTC
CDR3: CASSTAGTSGAYQETQYF

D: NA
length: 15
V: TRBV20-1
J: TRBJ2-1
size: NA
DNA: TGCAGTGCTAGAGATAACTCAGGGGCGGTTGTTGAGCAGTTCTTC
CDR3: CSARDNSGAVVEQFF

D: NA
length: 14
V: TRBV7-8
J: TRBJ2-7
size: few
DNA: TGTGCCAGCAGCTTTGACTTTGGAACCTACGAGCAGTACTTC
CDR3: CASSFDFGTYEQYF

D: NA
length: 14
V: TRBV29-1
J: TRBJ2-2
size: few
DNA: TGCAGCGTGGAAACAGGGATCCCCACCGGGGAGCTGTTTTTT
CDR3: CSVETGIPTGELFF

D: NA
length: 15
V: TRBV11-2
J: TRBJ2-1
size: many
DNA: TGTGCCAGCAGCTTAGGCCGACCCTACGGGAATGAGCAGTTCTTC
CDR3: CASSLGRPYGNEQFF

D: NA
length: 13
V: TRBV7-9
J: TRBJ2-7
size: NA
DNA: TGTGCCAGCAGCCCCCGGGATACCGTCGAGCAGTACTTC
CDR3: CASSPRDTVEQYF

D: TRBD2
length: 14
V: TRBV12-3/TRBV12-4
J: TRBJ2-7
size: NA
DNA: TGTGCCAGCAGTCCGGGACTAGGAACCTACGAGCAGTACTTC
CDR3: CASSPGLGTYEQYF

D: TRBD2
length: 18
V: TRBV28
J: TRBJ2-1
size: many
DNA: TGTGCCAGCTCCCCCCGGACTAGCGGGTTTAGCTCCTACAATGAGCAGTTCTTC
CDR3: CASSPRTSGFSSYNEQFF

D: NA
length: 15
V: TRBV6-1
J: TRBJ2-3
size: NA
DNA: TGTGCCAGCAGCCCCTCGGACCTCAGCACAGATACGCAGTATTTT
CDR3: CASSPSDLSTDTQYF

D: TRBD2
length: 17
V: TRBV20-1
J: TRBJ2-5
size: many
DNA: TGCAGTGCTAGAGATCCGACTAGCGGAGGGGGAAAAGAGACCCAGTACTTC
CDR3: CSARDPTSGGGKETQYF

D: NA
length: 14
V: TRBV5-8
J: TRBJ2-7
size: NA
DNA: TGTGCCAGCAGCTGGGACTCAATCTTCACCGAGCAGTACTTC
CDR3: CASSWDSIFTEQYF

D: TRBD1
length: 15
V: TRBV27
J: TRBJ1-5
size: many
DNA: TGTGCCAGCAGTCCCTTGACAGGGGGCAATCAGCCCCAGCATTTT
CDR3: CASSPLTGGNQPQHF

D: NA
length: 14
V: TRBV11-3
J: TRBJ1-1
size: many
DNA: TGTGCCAGCAGCTTCGCGACACAGAACACTGAAGCTTTCTTT
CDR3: CASSFATQNTEAFF